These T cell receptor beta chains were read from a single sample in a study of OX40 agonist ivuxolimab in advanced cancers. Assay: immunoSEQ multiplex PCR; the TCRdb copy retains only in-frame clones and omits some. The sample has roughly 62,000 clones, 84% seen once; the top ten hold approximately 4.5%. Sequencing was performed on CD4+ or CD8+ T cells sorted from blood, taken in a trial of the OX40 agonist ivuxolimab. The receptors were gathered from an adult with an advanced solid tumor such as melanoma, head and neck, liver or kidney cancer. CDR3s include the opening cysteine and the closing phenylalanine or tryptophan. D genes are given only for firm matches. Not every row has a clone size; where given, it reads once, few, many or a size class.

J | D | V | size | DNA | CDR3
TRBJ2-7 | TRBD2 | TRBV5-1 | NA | TGCGCCAGCAGCATCACTAGCGGGAGTTCCCACGAGCAGTACTTC | CASSITSGSSHEQYF
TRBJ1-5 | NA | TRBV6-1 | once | TGTGCCAGCTTCACGGTTGGTCAGCCCCAGCATTTT | CASFTVGQPQHF
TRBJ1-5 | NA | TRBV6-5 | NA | TGTGCCAGCAGAAGACAAGCTAGCAATCAGCCCCAGCATTTT | CASRRQASNQPQHF
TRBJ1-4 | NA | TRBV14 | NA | TGTGCCAGCAGCCAAGAAATGGCAGATGAAAAACTGTTTTTT | CASSQEMADEKLFF
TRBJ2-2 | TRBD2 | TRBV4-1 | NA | TGCGCCAGCAGACGCGGACTAGTAGTTCCCGGGGAGCTGTTTTTT | CASRRGLVVPGELFF
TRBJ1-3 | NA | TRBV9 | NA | TGTGCCAGCAGTTACAACTCTGGAAACACCATATATTTT | CASSYNSGNTIYF
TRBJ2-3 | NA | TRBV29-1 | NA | TGCAGCGTCGAACTGCCTGCGGGTGAACCCACAGATACGCAGTATTTT | CSVELPAGEPTDTQYF
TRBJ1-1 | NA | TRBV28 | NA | TGTGCCAGCAGAAATTCAGGGTTTACTGAAGCTTTCTTT | CASRNSGFTEAFF
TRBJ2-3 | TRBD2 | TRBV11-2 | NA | TGTGCCAGCAGCTTACCGCCAGGACTAGCGGGGGGGGCAGATACGCAGTATTTT | CASSLPPGLAGGADTQYF
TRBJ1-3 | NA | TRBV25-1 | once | TGTGCCAGCAGTGTCGGGCAGTCTGGAAACACCATATATTTT | CASSVGQSGNTIYF
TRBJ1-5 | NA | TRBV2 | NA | TGTGCCAGCAGTGCGATAAATAGCAATCAGCCCCAGCATTTT | CASSAINSNQPQHF
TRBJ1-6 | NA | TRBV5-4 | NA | TGTGCCAGCAGCTTGGGACAGTACTATAATTCACCCCTCCACTTT | CASSLGQYYNSPLHF
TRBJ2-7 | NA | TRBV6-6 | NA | TGTGCCAGCAGTAGCCCAGTGGGCTACGAGCAGTACTTC | CASSSPVGYEQYF
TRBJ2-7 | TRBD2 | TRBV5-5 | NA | TGTGCCAGCAGCCCACTAGCGGGGGGGTCCTACGAGCAGTACTTC | CASSPLAGGSYEQYF
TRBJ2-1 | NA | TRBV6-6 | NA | TGTGCCAGCAGTACTGGAACAACCTACAATGAGCAGTTCTTC | CASSTGTTYNEQFF
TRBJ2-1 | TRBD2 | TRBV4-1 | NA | TGCGCCAGCAGCCATGCGGGGGTAGAGAATGAGCAGTTCTTC | CASSHAGVENEQFF
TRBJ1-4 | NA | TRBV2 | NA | TGTGCCAGCAGTGTAAGCAGGGTCGCGGGTGAAAAACTGTTTTTT | CASSVSRVAGEKLFF
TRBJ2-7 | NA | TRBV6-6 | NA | TGTGCCAGCAGCCCCCTCAGCTCCTACGAGCAGTACTTC | CASSPLSSYEQYF
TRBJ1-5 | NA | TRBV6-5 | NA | TGTGCCAGCAGTCGGGACTTACTTAGCAATCAGCCCCAGCATTTT | CASSRDLLSNQPQHF
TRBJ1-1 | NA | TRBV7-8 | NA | TGTGCCAGCAGCTTTAACAGGGAAAACACTGAAGCTTTCTTT | CASSFNRENTEAFF
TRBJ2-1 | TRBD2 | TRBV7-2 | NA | TGTGCCAGCACCCCCTGGGGATCTAGCGGGGGCTACAATGAGCAGTTCTTC | CASTPWGSSGGYNEQFF
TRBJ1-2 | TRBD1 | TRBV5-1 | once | TGCGCCAGCAGCTTTGGACAGGGCCAAAATGGCTACACCTTC | CASSFGQGQNGYTF
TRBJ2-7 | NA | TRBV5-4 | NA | TGTGCCAGCAGATCGCCGGGGCGTGAGCAGTACTTC | CASRSPGREQYF
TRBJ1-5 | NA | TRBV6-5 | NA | TGTGCCAGCAGCCTCCGGGGGAGGGGAGGACAGCCCCAGCATTTT | CASSLRGRGGQPQHF
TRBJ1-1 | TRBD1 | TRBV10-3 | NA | TGTGCCATCAGTAGTAAGCAGGGGGCGTCGAACACTGAAGCTTTCTTT | CAISSKQGASNTEAFF
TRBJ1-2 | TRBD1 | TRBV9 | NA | TGTGCCAGCAGCGCCTCGGGACAGAACTATGGCTACACCTTC | CASSASGQNYGYTF
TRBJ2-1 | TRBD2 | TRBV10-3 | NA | TGTGCCATCAAGGGACTAGCGGGCACTAATGAGCAGTTCTTC | CAIKGLAGTNEQFF
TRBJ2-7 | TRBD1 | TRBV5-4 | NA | TGTGCCAGCAGTTCTCGGACAGGGGGCCTCTACGAGCAGTACTTC | CASSSRTGGLYEQYF
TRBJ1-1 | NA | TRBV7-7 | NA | TGTGCTAGCAGCCTAGAGAGGAACACTGAAGCTTTCTTT | CASSLERNTEAFF
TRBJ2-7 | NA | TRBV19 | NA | TGTGCCAGTAGCGGACAGCTCTACGAGCAGTACTTC | CASSGQLYEQYF
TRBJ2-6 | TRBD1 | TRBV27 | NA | TGTGCCAGCAGTTTAAGGGGGACAGCCTCTGGGGCCAACGTCCTGACTTTC | CASSLRGTASGANVLTF
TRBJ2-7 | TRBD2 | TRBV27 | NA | TGTGCCAGCAGTTGGTCGCGGGGGGACTACGAGCAGTACTTC | CASSWSRGDYEQYF
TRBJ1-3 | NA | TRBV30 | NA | TGTGCCTGGACGCGGCCGTCGGGCTCTGGAAACACCATATATTTT | CAWTRPSGSGNTIYF
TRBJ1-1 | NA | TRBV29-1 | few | TGCAGCGTTGATGGACAGACGGCTGAAGCTTTCTTT | CSVDGQTAEAFF
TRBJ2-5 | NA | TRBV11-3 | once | TGTGCCAGCAGCTTGGACAGTCTAGAGACCCAGTACTTC | CASSLDSLETQYF
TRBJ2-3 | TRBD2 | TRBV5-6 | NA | TGTGCCAGCAGCTTGGGGACCGGGACTAGCAGCACAGATACGCAGTATTTT | CASSLGTGTSSTDTQYF
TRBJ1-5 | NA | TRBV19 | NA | TGTGCCACCCAGGGGTGGAAACCAACTAGAGACAGCCCCAATCAGCCCCAGCATTTT | CATQGWKPTRDSPNQPQHF
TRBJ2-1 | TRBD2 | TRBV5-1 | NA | TGCGCCAGCAGCTGGACGGGACTAGACTACAATGAGCAGTTCTTC | CASSWTGLDYNEQFF
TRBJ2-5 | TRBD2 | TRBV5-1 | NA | TGCGCCAGCAGCTCGGGACTAGCGGGAGGGCTAGAGACCCAGTACTTC | CASSSGLAGGLETQYF
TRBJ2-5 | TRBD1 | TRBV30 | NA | TGTGCCTGGAGAGACAGGGGGGAGACCCAGTACTTC | CAWRDRGETQYF
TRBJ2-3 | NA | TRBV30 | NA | TGTGCCTGGAGTGTAATCTGGTCGGAGGGGGCGATTCGCACAGATACGCAGTATTTT | CAWSVIWSEGAIRTDTQYF
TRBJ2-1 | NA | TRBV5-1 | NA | TGCGCCAGCAGCAAGGGGACGGGGTCCCGGGTGGATGAGCAGTTCTTC | CASSKGTGSRVDEQFF
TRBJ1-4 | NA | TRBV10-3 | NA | TGTGCCATCGGCGGGGCCCAAAATGAAAAACTGTTTTTT | CAIGGAQNEKLFF
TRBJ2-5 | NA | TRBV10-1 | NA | TGCGCCAGCAGTGAGAACAGGCAAGAGACCCGGTACTTC | CASSENRQETRYF
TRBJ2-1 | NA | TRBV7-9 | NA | TGTGCCAGCAGTTCTTCTAGCGACTCCTACAATGAGCAGTTCTTC | CASSSSSDSYNEQFF
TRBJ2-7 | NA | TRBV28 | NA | TGTGCCAGCAGTAGGGGGATCGGTTCCTACGAGCAGTACTTC | CASSRGIGSYEQYF
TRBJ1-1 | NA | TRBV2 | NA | TGTGCCAGCAGTGAATCAGGGAACACTGAAGCTTTCTTT | CASSESGNTEAFF